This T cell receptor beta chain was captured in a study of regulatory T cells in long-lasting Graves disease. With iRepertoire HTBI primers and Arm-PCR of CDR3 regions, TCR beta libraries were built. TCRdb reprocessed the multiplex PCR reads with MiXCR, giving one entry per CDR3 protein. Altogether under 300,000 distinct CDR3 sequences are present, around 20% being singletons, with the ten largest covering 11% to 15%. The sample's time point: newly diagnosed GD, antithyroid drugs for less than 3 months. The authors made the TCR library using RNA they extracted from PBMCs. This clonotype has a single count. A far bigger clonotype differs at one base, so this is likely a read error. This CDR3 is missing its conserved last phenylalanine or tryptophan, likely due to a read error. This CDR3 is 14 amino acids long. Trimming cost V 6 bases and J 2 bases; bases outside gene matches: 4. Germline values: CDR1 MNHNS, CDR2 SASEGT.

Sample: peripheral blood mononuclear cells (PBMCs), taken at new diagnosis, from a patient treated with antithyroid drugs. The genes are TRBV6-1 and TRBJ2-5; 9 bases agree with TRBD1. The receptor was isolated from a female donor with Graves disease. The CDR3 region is CASSLDRGQETQYL. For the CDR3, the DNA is TGTGCCAGCAGCCTCGACAGGGGGCAAGAGACCCAGTACCTC.